The rows below give T cell receptor beta chains drawn from one sample of a study of T cell changes during pregnancy in multiple sclerosis. Measured with immunoSEQ multiplex PCR; TCRdb has only the in-frame clones, and not every one. This table has about 50,000 clones, approximately 90% appearing once. This sample comprised CD4+ T cells from peripheral blood mononuclear cells, obtained after pregnancy. Receptors were obtained from a female donor with multiple sclerosis, enrolled in a pregnancy study. The conserved cysteine and the conserved F or W are not part of the CDR3 here.

TRBV19	TRBJ1-2	ASSIFRTGTVRYGYT
TRBV4-2	TRBJ2-3	ASSQDLASGRGTDTQY
TRBV30	TRBJ2-1	AWSAVNEQF
TRBV18	TRBJ1-2	ASSPGQPYGYT
TRBV30	TRBJ1-4	AWSDRFNEKLF
TRBV9	TRBJ1-4	ASSVGTGNEKLF
TRBV11-2	TRBJ1-5	ASSRGGTGGQPQH
TRBV14	TRBJ1-2	ASSQDYSYGYT
TRBV30	TRBJ1-5	AWSGGQNQPQH
TRBV19	TRBJ1-4	ASSQPGQTDEKLF
TRBV5-1	TRBJ2-1	ASSSRLTSGSSSNEQF
TRBV7-2	TRBJ2-5	ASSLGGSGQTQY
TRBV5-4	TRBJ1-2	ASAGSYGYT
TRBV5-4	TRBJ1-5	ASSLSPSGQPQH
TRBV4-1	TRBJ2-5	ASSQGLAGGQETQY
TRBV27	TRBJ2-1	ASSLRVGSSYNEQF
TRBV7-8	TRBJ2-5	ASSFKPGLEETQY
TRBV11-3	TRBJ2-1	ASSGSSDNEQF
TRBV18	TRBJ2-1	ASSPGGTYNEQF
TRBV5-4	TRBJ1-1	ASSLRGAGGTNTEAF
TRBV6-5	TRBJ2-5	ASSRVTGRETQY
TRBV11-1	TRBJ2-2	ASSRRTYTGELF
TRBV10-2	TRBJ2-7	ASSERGHEQY
TRBV5-6	TRBJ2-2	ASSELAGGPTGELF
TRBV5-5	TRBJ1-2	ASSRGDRIKPLAYGYT
TRBV6-4	TRBJ2-2	ASSDSGLAIGELF
TRBV5-1	TRBJ2-7	ASSRTGGEVSYEQY
TRBV19	TRBJ1-3	ASSGTPGNTIY
TRBV11-2	TRBJ1-6	ASSPVRGRSPLH
TRBV19	TRBJ2-7	ASSIDRGVYEQY
TRBV28	TRBJ2-5	ASTRPGLAGGSETQY
TRBV6-6	TRBJ2-5	ASTPGVGETQY
TRBV5-1	TRBJ1-2	ASSRDTANYGYT
TRBV27	TRBJ1-3	ASSPQGANGNTIY
TRBV7-9	TRBJ1-5	ASSAKGVTGHGNQPQH
TRBV4-1	TRBJ1-2	ASSQQGLTRYGYT
TRBV2	TRBJ2-1	ASSGERLHYNEQF
TRBV19	TRBJ1-1	ASSAGIETEAF
TRBV7-2	TRBJ1-2	ASSLVGSYGYT
TRBV29-1	TRBJ2-1	SVVGRASGANEQF
TRBV5-6	TRBJ1-2	ASSLTQGVGGYT
TRBV6-1	TRBJ1-2	ASTSRTGNGYT
TRBV6-5	TRBJ2-7	ASSLGLAGGSEQY
TRBV19	TRBJ2-1	ASSEAGTGAHEQF
TRBV6-1	TRBJ2-1	ASMGGRAFEQF
TRBV5-8	TRBJ2-4	ASSPRDRLLAD